This paragraph covers one T cell receptor beta chain sequence. Its specificity is unknown. Time point in this sample: persistent/refractory GD, antithyroid drugs over 5 years with positive TRAb. After RNA was extracted from PBMCs, the TCR library was made from it. TCR beta libraries were built with iRepertoire HTBI primers and Arm-PCR of CDR3 regions. TCRdb passed the multiplex PCR reads through MiXCR, listing each CDR3 protein once. The repertoire holds approximately 500,000 distinct CDR3 sequences, with 20% to 25% as singletons. The source of the sample is a study of regulatory T cells in long-lasting Graves disease. Study details: Persistent Graves' disease denoted over 5 years of antithyroid drugs plus positive TSH receptor antibodies. Whole-study results and caveats: Graves' patients with persistent disease showed TCR diversity lower than patients newly diagnosed. Persistent disease preferred TRBV28, TRBJ1-2 and TRBJ2-5. Those with persistent disease had in common more public clonotypes (about 3,000) than new patients (about 970).

The germline CDR1 and CDR2 sequences are SGDLS and YYNGEE. The V and J ends lost 7 bases and 4 bases respectively, with 13 bases between them. The CDR3 covers 13 residues. This TCR derives from a female donor with Graves disease. The starting material was peripheral blood mononuclear cells (PBMCs), obtained when the disease was refractory, from a patient treated with antithyroid drugs. This chain joins TRBV9 and TRBJ2-3; no definite D call. The CDR3 sequence: CASGLGGSDTQYF. CDR3 DNA: TGTGCCAGCGGCTTAGGTGGGTCAGATACGCAGTATTTT.